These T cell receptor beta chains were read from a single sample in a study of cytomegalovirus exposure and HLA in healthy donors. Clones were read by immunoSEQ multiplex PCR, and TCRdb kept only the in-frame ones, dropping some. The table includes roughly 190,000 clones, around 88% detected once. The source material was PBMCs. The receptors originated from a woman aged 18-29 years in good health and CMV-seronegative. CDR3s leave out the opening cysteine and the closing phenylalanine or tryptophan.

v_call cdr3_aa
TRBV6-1 ASRSGTNQPQH
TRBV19 ASSMSQGAYEQY
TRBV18 ASSPTTGEGTIY
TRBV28 ASSFLGQGDV
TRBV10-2 ASSESETQY
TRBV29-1 SVQGEGQGFDEQY
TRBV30 AWHRDRPYGYT
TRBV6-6 ASSEIAGGPYEQY
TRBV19 ASSIRRGAQPQH
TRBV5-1 ASSLDRDTGELF
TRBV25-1 ASSEGGRTNEKLF
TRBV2 ASSEALQVGNTIY
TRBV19 ASSIDRGSTYYGYT
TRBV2 ASGASDSNSPLH
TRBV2 ASRVDRGANEKLF
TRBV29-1 SVAGRTGNTIY
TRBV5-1 ASKGEYEQY
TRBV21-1 ASRISGAGGTETSHTRLTDTQY
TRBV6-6 ASSYSGGSSYEQY
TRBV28 ASSYRRNTEAF
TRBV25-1 ASSELKRLQETQY
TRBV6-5 ASSTGTKTDTQY
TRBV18 ASSPLDTDSGNTIY
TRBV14 ASSPYAGGRSGELF
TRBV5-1 ASSFGGLGTEAF
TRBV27 ASSLDLTGGTEAF
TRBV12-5 ASGLEPGGVAVYNEQF
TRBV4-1 ASSQDWKGVSPLH
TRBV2 ASSEAGGGSYNEQF
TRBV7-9 ASTGVEQY
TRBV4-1 ASSQGPGLTNEKLF
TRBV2 ASTRPGQLYGYT
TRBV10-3 AISEPGGASYNEQF
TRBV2 ASRPDSSNYGYT
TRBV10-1 ASSESTDYGYT
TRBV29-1 SVAQANTEAF
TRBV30 AWRKQGGTGELF
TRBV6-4 ASRMGTEANYGYT
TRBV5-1 ASSWTGTSGNNEQF
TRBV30 AWSAGTGRQETQY
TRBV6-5 ASRLDRARDTEAF
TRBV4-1 ASSQGALLFSGNTIY
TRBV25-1 ASSELPGQGSSYEQY
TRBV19 ASKLGSAGNQPQH
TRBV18 ASSPPPGGQTGNTEAF
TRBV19 ASTRGIGGNTIY
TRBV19 ATSDSYGELF
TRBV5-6 ASSVRAGAVTDTQY
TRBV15 ATSRSTGGTEAF
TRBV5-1 ASSLGGDRSGYT
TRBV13 ASSLGGLGQTFSYEQY
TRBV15 ATQGGGRPTLSEQY
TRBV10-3 AISNANEQY
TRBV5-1 ASSFGEGGISPLH
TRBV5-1 ASRRTPESETQY
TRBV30 AWSSAQGLSGANVLT
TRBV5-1 ASSQLGLAGGSSYNEQF
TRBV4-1 ASSPREGAIWGYT
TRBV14 ASSQVGGTDTQY